This paragraph covers one T cell receptor beta chain sequence. Antigen: not known. TCR beta CDR3 sequences were amplified from RNA transcripts. TCR CDR3 regions were first amplified by RT-PCR with HTBI primers. TCRdb re-analysed the multiplex PCR reads in MiXCR, keeping a single row per CDR3 protein. The data show approximately 600,000 distinct CDR3 sequences, approximately 15% seen once. The source of the sample is a study of T cells in Graves' hyperthyroidism and ophthalmopathy. The germline V gene has CDR1 DFQATT and CDR2 SNEGSKA (reference sequence). Trimming at V came to 5 bases and at J to 8 bases, leaving 12 bases not matched to a gene. The CDR3 length is 14 residues. General study results and limits: Progression to ophthalmopathy was predicted a median of 6.5 months early.

Clinical symptoms, serum thyroxine and TRAb, thyroid ultrasound and orbital computed tomography were used for the diagnoses. This clonotype was obtained from a young woman with Graves' hyperthyroidism that later progressed to Graves' ophthalmopathy. The chain couples TRBV20-1 to TRBJ2-1, with 7 bases matching TRBD2. The sequenced sample was blood. This chain's CDR3 is CSAVYGSAGDEQFF. DNA for the CDR3: TGCAGTGCTGTATATGGGAGCGCGGGGGATGAGCAGTTCTTC.